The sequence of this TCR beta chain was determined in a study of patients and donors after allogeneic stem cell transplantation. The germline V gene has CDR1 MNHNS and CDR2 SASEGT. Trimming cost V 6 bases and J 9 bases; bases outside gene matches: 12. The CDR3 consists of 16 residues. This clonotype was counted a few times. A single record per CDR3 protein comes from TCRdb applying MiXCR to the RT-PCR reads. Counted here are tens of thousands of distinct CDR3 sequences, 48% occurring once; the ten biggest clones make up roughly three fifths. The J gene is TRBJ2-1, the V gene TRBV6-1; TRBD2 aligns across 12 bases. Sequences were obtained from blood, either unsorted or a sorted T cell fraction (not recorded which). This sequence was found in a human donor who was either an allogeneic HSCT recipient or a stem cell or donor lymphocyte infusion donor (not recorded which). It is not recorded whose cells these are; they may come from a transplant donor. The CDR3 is CASSSGLAGGVGEQFF. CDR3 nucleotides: TGTGCCAGCAGCTCAGGTCTAGCGGGAGGGGTAGGTGAGCAGTTCTTC.